These T cell receptor beta chains were read from a single sample in a study of cytomegalovirus exposure and HLA in healthy donors. Clones were read by immunoSEQ multiplex PCR, and TCRdb kept only the in-frame ones, dropping some. The sample contains 100,000 to 150,000 clones, 70% to 85% of which appear only once. Sequenced sample: PBMCs. The source is a woman in her thirties or forties in good health and CMV-seropositive. Both conserved end residues are part of each CDR3. Fields, in order: V gene, clone size, CDR3 length, J gene, D gene, CDR3 protein, CDR3 DNA. D genes are given only for firm matches. The listing skips clone size in some rows; elsewhere it reads once, few, many or a size class.

>TRBV20-1|NA|11|TRBJ2-1|NA
CSAINRYEQFF
TGCAGTGCTATAAACAGATATGAGCAGTTCTTC
>TRBV7-8|NA|17|TRBJ2-3|TRBD2
CASSLGGLAVTTDTQYF
TGTGCCAGCAGCTTAGGAGGACTAGCGGTCACCACAGATACGCAGTATTTT
>TRBV30|NA|14|TRBJ1-1|NA
CAWKRAGWNTEAFF
TGTGCCTGGAAGAGAGCAGGGTGGAACACTGAAGCTTTCTTT
>TRBV5-6|NA|14|TRBJ2-7|TRBD1
CASSAGTGLYEQYF
TGTGCCAGCAGCGCGGGGACAGGGTTATACGAGCAGTACTTC
>TRBV30|NA|15|TRBJ1-1|TRBD1
CAWSLRRRTGVCAFF
TGTGCCTGGTCCCTAAGGCGACGGACAGGGGTTTGTGCTTTCTTT
>TRBV2|NA|15|TRBJ2-2|TRBD1
CATTRDRGLNGELFF
TGTGCCACCACCCGGGACAGGGGGCTAAACGGGGAGCTGTTTTTT
>TRBV27|NA|14|TRBJ2-7|TRBD2
CASSLSSGGYEQYF
TGTGCCAGCAGTTTGTCCAGCGGGGGGTACGAGCAGTACTTC
>TRBV6-5|NA|15|TRBJ1-1|NA
CASSSSGVSFSEAFF
TGTGCCAGCAGTTCCTCCGGGGTCTCCTTCAGTGAAGCTTTCTTT
>TRBV5-1|NA|16|TRBJ2-7|TRBD1
CASSLGTGGATYEQYF
TGCGCCAGCAGCTTAGGGACAGGGGGCGCCACCTACGAGCAGTACTTC
>TRBV11-2|NA|14|TRBJ2-1|TRBD2
CASTLGLAYNEQFF
TGTGCCAGCACCCTGGGACTAGCCTACAATGAGCAGTTCTTC
>TRBV6-6|NA|14|TRBJ2-2|NA
CASSYTVNTGELFF
TGTGCCAGCAGTTATACAGTAAACACCGGGGAGCTGTTTTTT
>TRBV5-1|NA|13|TRBJ2-7|TRBD2
CASSGREGGEQYF
TGCGCCAGCAGTGGGCGGGAGGGAGGCGAGCAGTACTTC
>TRBV6-5|NA|15|TRBJ2-2|NA
CASSSGVGNTGELFF
TGTGCCAGCAGTTCGGGAGTCGGAAACACCGGGGAGCTGTTTTTT
>TRBV13|few|19|TRBJ2-3|TRBD2
CASSLQAGGQPYSTDTQYF
TGTGCCAGCAGCCTACAAGCGGGAGGGCAGCCTTATAGCACAGATACGCAGTATTTT
>TRBV19|few|16|TRBJ1-3|NA
CASSGAFRGSGNTIYF
TGTGCCAGTAGTGGAGCCTTCAGGGGTTCGGGAAACACCATATATTTT
>TRBV25-1|NA|15|TRBJ1-1|NA
CASSEPATGNTEAFF
TGTGCCAGCAGTGAACCGGCGACAGGGAACACTGAAGCTTTCTTT
>TRBV19|NA|16|TRBJ2-3|TRBD1
CASSTRTGGLPDTQYF
TGTGCCAGTAGTACCCGGACAGGGGGTCTTCCAGATACGCAGTATTTT
>TRBV2|few|11|TRBJ1-2|TRBD1
CARLDRASYTF
TGTGCCAGGCTGGACAGGGCGTCCTACACCTTC
>TRBV2|NA|14|TRBJ1-4|TRBD1
CASSGQGGPEKLFF
TGTGCCAGCAGCGGACAGGGGGGTCCTGAAAAACTGTTTTTT
>TRBV10-1|NA|15|TRBJ2-7|TRBD2
CASSESSLAGYEQYF
TGCGCCAGCAGTGAGTCGAGTCTAGCGGGTTACGAGCAGTACTTC
>TRBV2|NA|15|TRBJ2-1|NA
CASRPLPLSYNEQFF
TGTGCCAGCAGACCCCTACCCCTGAGCTACAATGAGCAGTTCTTC
>TRBV29-1|once|11|TRBJ1-1|NA
CSASSLAEAFF
TGCAGCGCCTCGAGTTTAGCTGAAGCTTTCTTT
>TRBV28|NA|13|TRBJ2-3|TRBD1
CARGTGTTDTQYF
TGTGCCAGAGGGACAGGGACCACAGATACGCAGTATTTT
>TRBV23-1|NA|14|TRBJ1-3|NA
CASRRGGSGNTIYF
TGCGCCAGCAGAAGGGGGGGCTCTGGAAACACCATATATTTT
>TRBV10-2|NA|11|TRBJ2-7|NA
CASSDHYEQYF
TGCGCCAGCAGTGATCACTACGAGCAGTACTTC
>TRBV6-5|few|14|TRBJ2-7|TRBD1
CASSPNGQAYEQYF
TGTGCCAGCAGCCCCAACGGACAGGCCTACGAGCAGTACTTC
>TRBV6-5|NA|14|TRBJ2-5|TRBD1
CASSYGQDQETQYF
TGTGCCAGCAGTTACGGACAGGACCAAGAGACCCAGTACTTC
>TRBV7-9|NA|16|TRBJ2-5|TRBD2
CSSSLLAGGIQETQYF
TGTTCCAGCAGCTTACTAGCGGGGGGGATACAAGAGACCCAGTACTTC
>TRBV7-2|NA|16|TRBJ2-1|TRBD2
CASSWYGRALSYEQFF
TGTGCCAGCAGCTGGTACGGGAGGGCACTCTCCTATGAGCAGTTCTTC
>TRBV29-1|NA|12|TRBJ1-1|NA
CSVVVTGTEAFF
TGCAGCGTTGTCGTAACCGGCACTGAAGCTTTCTTT
>TRBV28|NA|17|TRBJ2-4|TRBD2
CASSRSGGTRTKNIQYF
TGTGCCAGCTCACGTAGCGGGGGGACGCGTACCAAAAACATTCAGTACTTC